This paragraph covers one T cell receptor (beta chain) sequence. The DNA ends 3 residues before the CDR3 does, and the rest of the CDR3 is filled in from the germline J gene. Here immunoSEQ multiplex PCR was the method, and the copy in TCRdb shows in-frame clones only, minus some. Its listing shows about 31,000 clones. The V and J ends lost 1 base and 5 bases, in that order; junction bases with no gene match: 13. Germline V gene lookup returns CDR1 SGHVS and CDR2 FNYEAQ. The length of the CDR3 is 17 residues. The data were obtained in a study of T cells in women clearing cervical HPV infection. In the study overall: Cases: HPV16-related CIN3 or worse on histology, a couple of invasive cancers.

The J gene is TRBJ1-2, the V gene TRBV7-6, with 7 bases lining up with TRBD1. The sequence derives from a woman between 18 and 70 years old with a cervical HPV16 infection that either progressed to CIN3+ or cleared (not recorded which). The sequenced sample was blood buffy coat. The CDR3 protein is CASSLEHRQGLGYGYTF. The sequenced CDR3 bases are TGTGCCAGCAGCTTAGAACACAGACAGGGTTTGGGGTATGGC. Full variable domain (remainder filled in from reference TRBV7-6 and TRBJ1-2): GAGVSQSPRYKVTKRGQDVALRCDPISGHVSLYWYRQALGQGPEFLTYFNYEAQQDKSGLPNDRFSAERPEGSISTLTIQRTEQRDSAMYRCASSLEHRQGLGYGYTFGSGTRLTVV.